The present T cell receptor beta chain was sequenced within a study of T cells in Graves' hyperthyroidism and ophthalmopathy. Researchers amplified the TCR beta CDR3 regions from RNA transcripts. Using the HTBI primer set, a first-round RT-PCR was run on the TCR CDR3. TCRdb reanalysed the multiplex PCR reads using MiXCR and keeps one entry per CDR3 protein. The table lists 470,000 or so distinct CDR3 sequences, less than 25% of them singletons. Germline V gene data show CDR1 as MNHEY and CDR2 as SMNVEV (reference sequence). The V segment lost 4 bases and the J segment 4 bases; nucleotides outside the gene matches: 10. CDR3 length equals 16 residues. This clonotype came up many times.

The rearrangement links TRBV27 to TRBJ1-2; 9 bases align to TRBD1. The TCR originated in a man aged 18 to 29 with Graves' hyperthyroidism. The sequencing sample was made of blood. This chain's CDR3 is CASSSTGTGKGYGYTF. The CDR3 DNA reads TGTGCCAGCAGTTCTACCGGGACAGGGAAGGGCTATGGCTACACCTTC.